The next 20 T cell receptor beta chains were all read from a single sample in a study of TIL therapy for anti-PD-1-resistant metastatic lung cancer. Sequencing used immunoSEQ v3. Sequenced by immunoSEQ multiplex PCR; TCRdb stores in-frame clones only, minus some. Among 55,000 to 65,000 clones listed, roughly 80% were seen once. Time point defined: pre-treatment sample, taken before nivolumab and TIL therapy. Material: blood, obtained at baseline. The receptors stem from a person aged 25 to 85 with non-small cell lung cancer.

J is TRBJ2-1 and V is TRBV5-5; a weak D match, TRBD1 (6 bases). The V and J ends lost 5 bases and 6 bases respectively, with 18 bases between them. CDR3 length equals 15 residues. The germline gives CDR1 SGHKS, CDR2 YYEKEE (reference sequence). The CDR3 protein is CASSSGTLLSNEQFF. In DNA, the CDR3 is TGTGCCAGCAGTTCCGGGACACTACTATCCAATGAGCAGTTCTTC.

The chain recombines TRBV29-1 with TRBJ1-5; 10 bases are shared with TRBD1. The germline CDR1 and CDR2 sequences are SQVTM and ANQGSEA. There are 15 residues in the CDR3. The J segment lost 3 bases and the V segment lost 7 bases, leaving 9 bases of the junction unmatched. The CDR3 DNA follows: TGCAGCGCGTCGACAGGGGGCTCCGTCAATCAGCCCCAGCATTTT. Its protein product is CSASTGGSVNQPQHF.

V usage is TRBV21-1 and J usage is TRBJ1-4; the DNA was not used to check the table's D call, TRBD1. TRBV21-1 is described as a pseudogene. This CDR3 region has 16 residues. The CDR3 reads CASSTTGQGINEKLFF. CDR3 DNA sequence: TGTGCCAGCAGCACCACGGGACAGGGGATTAATGAAAAACTGTTTTTT.

The chain recombines TRBV5-1 with TRBJ2-1, with 12 bases aligning to TRBD2. V lost 0 bases and J lost 10; bases outside the gene matches: 20. CDR1 is SGHRS and CDR2 is YFSETQ in the germline V gene. CDR3 length: 20 amino acids. The CDR3 here is CASSLAALSQRLAGVDEQFF. The CDR3 nucleotides read TGCGCCAGCAGCTTGGCGGCCTTGTCTCAAAGACTAGCGGGAGTAGACGAGCAGTTCTTC.

V and J are TRBV4-3 and TRBJ1-4; 12 positions agree with TRBD1. V gave up 4 bases and J gave up 8 bases; unmatched junction bases: 14. CDR3 length: 18 amino acids. The germline V gene has CDR1 LGHNA and CDR2 YSLEER. The CDR3 DNA is TGCGCCAGCAGCCGAGACACTCGATCCGGGACAGGGGGCGAAAAACTGTTTTTT. Amino acids: CASSRDTRSGTGGEKLFF.

This clone was recorded only once. The CDR3: CSARWGGAIYF. For the CDR3, the DNA is TGCAGTGCTAGATGGGGGGGGGCCATATATTTT. This chain joins TRBV20-1 and TRBJ1-3; a possible D gene is TRBD1 (5 bases). V lost 2 bases to trimming and J lost 11 bases, with 10 bases between them. The CDR3 sequence is 11 residues long. The V gene's germline CDR1 is DFQATT and CDR2 SNEGSKA (reference sequence).

V is TRBV25-1 and J is TRBJ2-7, with no clear D. Germline V gene lookup returns CDR1 MGHDK and CDR2 SYGVNS. There are 11 residues in the CDR3. V dropped 6 bases and J dropped 0 bases, with 3 bases sitting between them. CDR3 sequence: CASSYSYEQYF. In nucleotides, the CDR3 is TGTGCCAGCAGCTACTCCTACGAGCAGTACTTC.

V is TRBV4-1 and J is TRBJ2-5; unclear D gene. Germline CDR1 is MGHRA and CDR2 is YSYEKL. The CDR3 runs 13 residues. V lost 1 base to trimming and J lost 3 bases, with 6 bases between them. The CDR3 loop reads CASSQVPKETQYF. The CDR3 DNA reads as TGCGCCAGCAGCCAAGTACCCAAAGAGACCCAGTACTTC.

This chain uses TRBV4-1 with TRBJ2-1; D uncertain. This CDR3 has 16 residues. Trimming pared 0 bases from V and 2 bases from J, leaving 11 bases between. Germline V gene lookup returns CDR1 MGHRA and CDR2 YSYEKL. CDR3 sequence: CASSQDPANTYNEQFF. CDR3 bases: TGCGCCAGCAGCCAAGATCCCGCCAATACCTACAATGAGCAGTTCTTC.

The rearrangement links TRBV4-3 to TRBJ2-3; the D is unclear. V was trimmed by 2 bases and J by 4 bases, leaving 7 bases between them. Germline values: CDR1 LGHNA, CDR2 YSLEER. There are 13 residues in the CDR3. The CDR3 DNA follows: TGCGCCAGCAGCCAAATGGGTCCAGATACGCAGTATTTT. Protein product: CASSQMGPDTQYF.

The chain carries TRBV6-1 and TRBJ1-1, with D maybe TRBD1 (5 bases). The CDR3 runs 13 residues. Trimming pared 4 bases from V and 3 bases from J, leaving 9 bases between. Germline loops: CDR1 MNHNS, CDR2 SASEGT. The CDR3 coding sequence is TGTGCCAGCAGTGTAAGGGGAGACACTGAAGCTTTCTTT. Amino acids: CASSVRGDTEAFF.

The rearrangement joins TRBV2 to TRBJ1-5; maybe TRBD1 (6 bases). V lost 6 bases, J lost 7 bases, and 28 bases lay in between. There are 18 residues in the CDR3. Germline V gives CDR1 SNHLY, CDR2 FYNNEI. The DNA of the CDR3 is TGTGCCAGCAGCCTCATCCCCAAACAGGGATGGGAAGGCCAGCCCCAGCATTTT. The encoded protein is CASSLIPKQGWEGQPQHF.

This clone has just one count. The chain joins TRBV6-5 to TRBJ1-2; 9 nucleotides agree with TRBD1. The germline V gene has CDR1 MNHEY and CDR2 SVGAGI. V shed 6 bases and J 0 bases; nucleotides not matched to a gene: 2. CDR3 length: 14 residues. The CDR3, as DNA: TGTGCCAGCAGCAGACAGGGGGCTAACTATGGCTACACCTTC. This encodes CASSRQGANYGYTF.

The rearrangement joins TRBV29-1 to TRBJ2-7, with a weak D call TRBD2 (6 bases). The CDR3 spans 18 residues. Trimming took 5 bases from V and 2 from J, leaving 28 bases between them. The germline V gene encodes CDR1 SQVTM and CDR2 ANQGSEA. The CDR3 here is CSVLKLGYGLAPTYEQYF. In nucleotides, the CDR3 is TGCAGCGTTCTCAAGTTGGGGTACGGGCTAGCGCCGACCTACGAGCAGTACTTC.

This clone was seen just once. The chain combines TRBV11-2 with TRBJ2-7; weak D call: TRBD1 (5 bases). This CDR3 region has 13 residues. V was shortened by 1 base and J by 2 bases, with 6 bases between the two germline ends. Germline V gene data show CDR1 as SGHAT and CDR2 as FQNNGV. CDR3 loop: CASSLGRAYEQYF. The CDR3 DNA sequence: TGTGCCAGCAGCTTAGGCAGGGCCTACGAGCAGTACTTC.

This chain connects TRBV19 to TRBJ2-4; a possible D gene is TRBD2 (6 bases). Trimming took off 5 bases at V and 8 bases at J, with 16 bases between the two ends. CDR1 and CDR2 (germline): LNHDA, SQIVND (reference sequence). This CDR3 has 14 amino acids. The CDR3 DNA reads TGTGCCAGTAGTGTAGGCTCTAGCGAGGACATTCAGTACTTC. Residues: CASSVGSSEDIQYF.

The genes are TRBV7-2 and TRBJ1-6; tentatively, D is TRBD1 (5 bases). The CDR3 is made up of 17 amino acids. Germline V gene lookup returns CDR1 SGHTA and CDR2 FQGNSA. Trimming pared 3 bases from V and 7 bases from J, leaving 19 bases between. The CDR3 reads CASSFDQGALGNSPLHF. The CDR3 DNA reads as TGTGCCAGCAGCTTTGATCAAGGGGCCTTGGGAAATTCACCCCTCCACTTT. Together with reference TRBV7-2 and TRBJ1-6, the CDR3 gives the full variable domain: GAGVSQSPSNKVTEKGKDVELRCDPISGHTALYWYRQSLGQGLEFLIYFQGNSAPDKSGLPSDRFSAERTGGSVSTLTIQRTQQEDSAVYLCASSFDQGALGNSPLHFGNGTRLTVT.

The chain recombines TRBV28 with TRBJ2-7, with TRBD1 as a possible D gene (5 bases). Germline values: CDR1 MDHEN, CDR2 SYDVKM. The CDR3 covers 13 residues. V dropped 8 bases and J dropped 4 bases, with 15 bases sitting between them. Written as DNA, the CDR3 is TGTGCCAGCGGTCTTCGACAGCCTTACGAGCAGTACTTC. It codes for CASGLRQPYEQYF.

This chain uses TRBV11-2 with TRBJ2-3; maybe TRBD2 (7 bases). This CDR3 has 17 amino acids. Germline V gene data show CDR1 as SGHAT and CDR2 as FQNNGV. The germline V and J ends were trimmed by 3 bases and 1 base, with 17 bases remaining between them. For the CDR3, the DNA is TGTGCCAGCAGCTTCCCTAGGGGGGGGTTAGGCACAGATACGCAGTATTTT. Translated, it gives CASSFPRGGLGTDTQYF.

V gene TRBV4-1 combines with J gene TRBJ1-5; D is perhaps TRBD1 (6 bases). This CDR3 has 15 residues. CDR1 is MGHRA, CDR2 YSYEKL, per germline. The ends were cut back, 4 bases at V and 4 bases at J, with 14 bases in the middle. The CDR3 DNA reads TGCGCCAGCAGCCCGCAGTGGGGGCCGAATCAGCCCCAGCATTTT. Protein: CASSPQWGPNQPQHF.